This passage covers 5 T cell receptor beta chains from one sample sequenced in a study of blood T cell repertoires in COVID-19. The assay was immunoSEQ multiplex PCR, and TCRdb's table has in-frame clones only and misses some. The sample has 300,000 to 400,000 clones, roughly nine tenths seen once; the top ten hold approximately 2.9%. The sequencing input was peripheral blood. These receptors all come from a woman in her 30s with COVID-19, enrolled during active disease.

The V and J genes are TRBV9 and TRBJ1-6, with no clear D. Germline CDR1 is SGDLS and CDR2 is YYNGEE. V shed 4 bases and J shed 0 bases, with 8 bases lying between them. The CDR3 has 15 amino acids. The CDR3 protein is CASSIGSSYNSPLHF. CDR3 DNA sequence: TGTGCCAGCAGCATAGGGAGCTCCTATAATTCACCCCTCCACTTT.

V gene TRBV3-1 (or the pseudogene TRBV3-2) combines with J gene TRBJ1-2, with 8 bases aligning to TRBD1. V lost 0 bases to trimming and J lost 5 bases; unmatched junction nucleotides: 5. This CDR3 comprises 15 residues. Germline loops: CDR1 LGHDT, CDR2 YNNKEL (reference sequence). CDR3 residues: CASSQEGRQGYGYTF. The CDR3 DNA reads TGTGCCAGCAGCCAAGAAGGTCGACAGGGGTATGGCTACACCTTC.

This clone was detected only once. The chain is built from TRBV27 and TRBJ2-3; 9 bases map to TRBD2. Losses at the gene ends were 2 bases for V and 3 bases for J; bases not matched to a gene: 0. CDR1 is MNHEY and CDR2 is SMNVEV in the germline V gene (reference sequence). The CDR3 sequence is 14 residues long. The CDR3 reads CASSLLAGTDTQYF. The CDR3 DNA follows: TGTGCCAGCAGTTTACTAGCGGGAACAGATACGCAGTATTTT.

V usage is TRBV2 and J usage is TRBJ1-2; D remains unclear. The germline gives CDR1 SNHLY, CDR2 FYNNEI. V was shortened by 4 bases and J by 4 bases, with 10 bases between the two germline ends. This CDR3 has 13 amino acids. Written as DNA, the CDR3 is TGTGCCAGCAGTGGAGACAACCTCTATGGCTACACCTTC. Encoded protein: CASSGDNLYGYTF.

Points on this clone: This sample also contains other DNA sequences that code for the same CDR3. The chain couples TRBV11-2 to TRBJ2-1; 12 bases match TRBD2. V shed 1 base and J 4 bases; nucleotides not matched to a gene: 2. CDR1 and CDR2 from the germline V gene are SGHAT and FQNNGV. The CDR3 extends over 16 amino acids. In DNA form, the CDR3 reads TGTGCCAGCAGCTTAGCGGGACTAGCGGGTTACAATGAGCAGTTCTTC. Its protein is CASSLAGLAGYNEQFF.